The sequence of this T cell receptor beta chain was determined in a study of blood T cell repertoires in COVID-19. Study background: Both acute and convalescent COVID-19 samples were obtained from the United States, Italy and Spain.

From germline, CDR1 is MNHEY and CDR2 SMNVEV (reference sequence). The CDR3 covers 16 residues. V lost 3 bases to trimming and J lost 0 bases; unmatched junction nucleotides: 5. Clones were sequenced by immunoSEQ multiplex PCR, and TCRdb holds only the in-frame ones, with some missing. Of approximately 80,000 clones in the sample, 88% were seen once. This TCR was recovered from a human donor in a cohort sampled during active COVID-19. The J gene is TRBJ2-1, the V gene TRBV27; 7 bases agree with TRBD2. Sequences were obtained from peripheral blood. CDR3 in amino acids: CASSLMGGSSYNEQFF. CDR3 coding DNA: TGTGCCAGCAGTTTGATGGGAGGGAGCTCCTACAATGAGCAGTTCTTC.